The source of this TCR beta chain is a study of blood T cell repertoires in COVID-19. Looking at the study overall: COVID-19 samples, acute and convalescent, were from the United States, Italy and Spain. T cells, B-cell-depleted T cells, or PBMCs provided the cDNA or gDNA that served as material.

Per the original data handling: Reference gene primer amplification gave nucleated cell count estimates. Assay: immunoSEQ multiplex PCR; the TCRdb copy retains only in-frame clones and omits some. D and trimming come from the DNA, and the V and J calls and clone size come from that table. The profile covers 110,000 or so clones, with roughly 80% appearing a single time and 5.5% to 7% taken by the ten largest. The J segment lost 10 bases and the V segment lost 5 bases, leaving 7 bases of the junction unmatched. Germline V gene lookup returns CDR1 SGHTA and CDR2 FQGTGA. This CDR3 spans 12 amino acids. V is TRBV7-3 and J is TRBJ2-7; TRBD1 agrees at 8 bases. The sample was peripheral blood. This clonotype originated in a man in his 70s with acute or convalescent COVID-19. Written as DNA, the CDR3 is TGTGCCAGCAGCCGAGGACAGGGCCAACAGTACTTC. Translated, it gives CASSRGQGQQYF.